The sequence of this TCR beta chain was determined in a study of blood T cells in healthy people across ages. This clonotype turned up a few times. For the second PCR, which ran for roughly 6 to 12 cycles, a sample-barcoded 5' primer and a J-beta primer mix were used. TCRdb ran MiXCR on the 5' RACE reads and lists one entry per CDR3 protein. Of about 1.8 million distinct CDR3 sequences listed, 40% to 55% are singletons. The V gene lost 10 bases and the J gene lost 5 bases, with 11 bases spanning the gap. This CDR3 has 11 amino acids. The germline CDR1 and CDR2 sequences are ENHRY and SYGVKD. The V gene is TRBV10-3, the J gene TRBJ1-2; maybe TRBD1 (6 bases). Sequenced input: blood. The TCR was taken from a woman in her forties in good health. The CDR3 DNA reads TGTGCCACCCGGGGGGCGTATGGCTACACCTTC. Translated, it gives CATRGAYGYTF.